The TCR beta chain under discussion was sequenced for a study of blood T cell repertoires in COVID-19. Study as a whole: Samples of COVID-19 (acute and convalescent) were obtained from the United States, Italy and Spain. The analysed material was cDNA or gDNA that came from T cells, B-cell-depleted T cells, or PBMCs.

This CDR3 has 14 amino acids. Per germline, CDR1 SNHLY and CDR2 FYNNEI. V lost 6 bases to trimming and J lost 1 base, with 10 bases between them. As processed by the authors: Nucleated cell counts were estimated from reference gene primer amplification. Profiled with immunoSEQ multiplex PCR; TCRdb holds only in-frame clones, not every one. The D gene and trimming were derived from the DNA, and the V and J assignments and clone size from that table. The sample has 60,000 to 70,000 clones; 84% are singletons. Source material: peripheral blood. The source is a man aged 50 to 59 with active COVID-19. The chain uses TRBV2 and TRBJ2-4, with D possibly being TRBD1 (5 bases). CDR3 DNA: TGTGCCAGCAGCTCAGGGTTCGCCAAAAACATTCAGTACTTC. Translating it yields CASSSGFAKNIQYF.